This record covers a single T cell receptor (beta chain). The CDR3 has 15 amino acids. The germline gives CDR1 KGHSH, CDR2 LQKENI. Trimming at V came to 3 bases and at J to 5 bases, leaving 9 bases not matched to a gene. This sample was included in a study of blood T cell repertoires in COVID-19. Profiled with immunoSEQ multiplex PCR; TCRdb holds only in-frame clones, not every one. The sample records 120,000 or so clones, around 87% being singletons. The sequence came from a man in his fifties or sixties with acute or convalescent COVID-19. The sequenced material came from peripheral blood. V usage is TRBV18 and J usage is TRBJ2-7; TRBD2 aligns across 8 bases. The CDR3 here is CASSPPGLVRDEQYF. Written as DNA, the CDR3 is TGTGCCAGCTCACCCCCGGGACTAGTTCGAGACGAGCAGTACTTC.